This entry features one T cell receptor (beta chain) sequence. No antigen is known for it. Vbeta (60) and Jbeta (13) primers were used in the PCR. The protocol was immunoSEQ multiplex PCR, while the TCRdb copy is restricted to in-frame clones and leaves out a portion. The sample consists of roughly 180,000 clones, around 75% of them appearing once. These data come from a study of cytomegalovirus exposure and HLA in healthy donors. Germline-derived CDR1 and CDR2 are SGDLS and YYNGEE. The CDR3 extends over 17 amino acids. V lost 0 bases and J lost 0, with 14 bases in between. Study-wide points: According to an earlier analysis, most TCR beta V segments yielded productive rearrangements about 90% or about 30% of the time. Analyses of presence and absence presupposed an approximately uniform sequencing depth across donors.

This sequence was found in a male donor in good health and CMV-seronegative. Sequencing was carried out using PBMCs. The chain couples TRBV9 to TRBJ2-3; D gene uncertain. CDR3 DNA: TGTGCCAGCAGCGTAGACCCCCTTGGAGCTAGCACAGATACGCAGTATTTT. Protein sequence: CASSVDPLGASTDTQYF.